This T cell receptor (beta chain) was retrieved from a study of blood T cell repertoires in COVID-19. Background on the study: The United States, Italy and Spain supplied acute and convalescent COVID-19 samples.

Source study methods: Amplification of reference gene primers provided the estimated nucleated cell counts. Method: immunoSEQ multiplex PCR; TCRdb's copy keeps in-frame clones and lacks some. V and J calls and clone size are those listed in that table; D and trimming were worked out from the DNA. The repertoire holds some 300,000 clones, with 70% to 90% as singletons. There are a few counts of this clone. Losses at the gene ends were 8 bases for V and 1 base for J; bases not matched to a gene: 7. The CDR3 is 15 residues long. Germline values: CDR1 SNHLY, CDR2 FYNNEI. The origin of this receptor is a woman in her twenties or thirties who had recovered from COVID-19. This chain links TRBV2 with TRBJ2-3, with 9 bases lining up with TRBD2. Sequencing used PBMCs or T cells enriched from blood (not recorded which). The CDR3 DNA sequence: TGTGCCAGCTGGTTACAGCGGGGGGGCACAGATACGCAGTATTTT. It encodes CASWLQRGGTDTQYF. Full variable domain (missing parts from reference TRBV2 and TRBJ2-3): EPEVTQTPSHQVTQMGQEVILRCVPISNHLYFYWYRQILGQKVEFLVSFYNNEISEKSEIFDDQFSVERPDGSNFTLKIRSTKLEDSAMYFCASWLQRGGTDTQYFGPGTRLTVL.